The 5 T cell receptor beta chains reported below all come from one sample, sequenced in a study of beta chain features in type 1 diabetes. TCRB transcripts that were expressed got sequenced, as all of the isolated RNA had been reverse transcribed. Assay: immunoSEQ multiplex PCR; the TCRdb copy retains only in-frame clones and omits some. The data show 900,000 or so clones, roughly 15% seen once. The sequenced material came from naive CD4+ T cells from blood. The receptors shown here come from a woman between 18 and 29 years old in good health.

This clone turned up a few times. The V gene is TRBV10-3, the J gene TRBJ2-7; maybe TRBD1 (6 bases). This CDR3 is 10 amino acids long. In germline, CDR1 is ENHRY, CDR2 SYGVKD. This chain's CDR3 is CEQGSYEQYF. CDR3 sequence (DNA): TGTGAACAGGGATCCTACGAGCAGTACTTC.

The J gene is TRBJ2-3, the V gene TRBV4-3; TRBD2 might be the D (5 bases). This CDR3 has 15 residues. V gave up 3 bases and J gave up 5 bases, with 15 bases separating them. CDR1 and CDR2 (germline): LGHNA, YSLEER. Here the CDR3 DNA reads TGCGCCAGCAGCCAGGCGGGCCAGGCAGGAGATACGCAGTATTTT. Translated, it gives CASSQAGQAGDTQYF.

The chain recombines TRBV28 with TRBJ2-7; 13 nucleotides match TRBD2. CDR1 and CDR2 from the germline V gene are MDHEN and SYDVKM. This CDR3 is 16 amino acids long. Losses at the gene ends were 3 bases for V and 6 bases for J; bases not matched to a gene: 8. The CDR3 sequence is CASSFTSGRAIREQYF. The CDR3, as DNA: TGTGCCAGCAGTTTTACTAGCGGGAGGGCTATACGCGAGCAGTACTTC.

In this sample, this clone turned up a few times. The chain combines TRBV6-5 with TRBJ1-2; D is unresolved. V dropped 6 bases and J dropped 6 bases, with 14 bases sitting between them. Germline CDR1 MNHEY, CDR2 SVGAGI. This CDR3 contains 13 residues. CDR3 residues: CASRSQLANGYTF. In nucleotides, the CDR3 is TGTGCCAGCAGGTCGCAGTTAGCTAATGGCTACACCTTC.

The chain carries TRBV6-5 and TRBJ2-7; D might be TRBD2 (5 bases). The length of the CDR3 is 15 residues. Germline V gene sequence: CDR1 MNHEY, CDR2 SVGAGI. V gave up 0 bases and J gave up 0 bases, with 9 bases separating them. The CDR3 DNA sequence: TGTGCCAGCAGTTACTCAAGGGAGAGCTCCTACGAGCAGTACTTC. This sequence encodes CASSYSRESSYEQYF.